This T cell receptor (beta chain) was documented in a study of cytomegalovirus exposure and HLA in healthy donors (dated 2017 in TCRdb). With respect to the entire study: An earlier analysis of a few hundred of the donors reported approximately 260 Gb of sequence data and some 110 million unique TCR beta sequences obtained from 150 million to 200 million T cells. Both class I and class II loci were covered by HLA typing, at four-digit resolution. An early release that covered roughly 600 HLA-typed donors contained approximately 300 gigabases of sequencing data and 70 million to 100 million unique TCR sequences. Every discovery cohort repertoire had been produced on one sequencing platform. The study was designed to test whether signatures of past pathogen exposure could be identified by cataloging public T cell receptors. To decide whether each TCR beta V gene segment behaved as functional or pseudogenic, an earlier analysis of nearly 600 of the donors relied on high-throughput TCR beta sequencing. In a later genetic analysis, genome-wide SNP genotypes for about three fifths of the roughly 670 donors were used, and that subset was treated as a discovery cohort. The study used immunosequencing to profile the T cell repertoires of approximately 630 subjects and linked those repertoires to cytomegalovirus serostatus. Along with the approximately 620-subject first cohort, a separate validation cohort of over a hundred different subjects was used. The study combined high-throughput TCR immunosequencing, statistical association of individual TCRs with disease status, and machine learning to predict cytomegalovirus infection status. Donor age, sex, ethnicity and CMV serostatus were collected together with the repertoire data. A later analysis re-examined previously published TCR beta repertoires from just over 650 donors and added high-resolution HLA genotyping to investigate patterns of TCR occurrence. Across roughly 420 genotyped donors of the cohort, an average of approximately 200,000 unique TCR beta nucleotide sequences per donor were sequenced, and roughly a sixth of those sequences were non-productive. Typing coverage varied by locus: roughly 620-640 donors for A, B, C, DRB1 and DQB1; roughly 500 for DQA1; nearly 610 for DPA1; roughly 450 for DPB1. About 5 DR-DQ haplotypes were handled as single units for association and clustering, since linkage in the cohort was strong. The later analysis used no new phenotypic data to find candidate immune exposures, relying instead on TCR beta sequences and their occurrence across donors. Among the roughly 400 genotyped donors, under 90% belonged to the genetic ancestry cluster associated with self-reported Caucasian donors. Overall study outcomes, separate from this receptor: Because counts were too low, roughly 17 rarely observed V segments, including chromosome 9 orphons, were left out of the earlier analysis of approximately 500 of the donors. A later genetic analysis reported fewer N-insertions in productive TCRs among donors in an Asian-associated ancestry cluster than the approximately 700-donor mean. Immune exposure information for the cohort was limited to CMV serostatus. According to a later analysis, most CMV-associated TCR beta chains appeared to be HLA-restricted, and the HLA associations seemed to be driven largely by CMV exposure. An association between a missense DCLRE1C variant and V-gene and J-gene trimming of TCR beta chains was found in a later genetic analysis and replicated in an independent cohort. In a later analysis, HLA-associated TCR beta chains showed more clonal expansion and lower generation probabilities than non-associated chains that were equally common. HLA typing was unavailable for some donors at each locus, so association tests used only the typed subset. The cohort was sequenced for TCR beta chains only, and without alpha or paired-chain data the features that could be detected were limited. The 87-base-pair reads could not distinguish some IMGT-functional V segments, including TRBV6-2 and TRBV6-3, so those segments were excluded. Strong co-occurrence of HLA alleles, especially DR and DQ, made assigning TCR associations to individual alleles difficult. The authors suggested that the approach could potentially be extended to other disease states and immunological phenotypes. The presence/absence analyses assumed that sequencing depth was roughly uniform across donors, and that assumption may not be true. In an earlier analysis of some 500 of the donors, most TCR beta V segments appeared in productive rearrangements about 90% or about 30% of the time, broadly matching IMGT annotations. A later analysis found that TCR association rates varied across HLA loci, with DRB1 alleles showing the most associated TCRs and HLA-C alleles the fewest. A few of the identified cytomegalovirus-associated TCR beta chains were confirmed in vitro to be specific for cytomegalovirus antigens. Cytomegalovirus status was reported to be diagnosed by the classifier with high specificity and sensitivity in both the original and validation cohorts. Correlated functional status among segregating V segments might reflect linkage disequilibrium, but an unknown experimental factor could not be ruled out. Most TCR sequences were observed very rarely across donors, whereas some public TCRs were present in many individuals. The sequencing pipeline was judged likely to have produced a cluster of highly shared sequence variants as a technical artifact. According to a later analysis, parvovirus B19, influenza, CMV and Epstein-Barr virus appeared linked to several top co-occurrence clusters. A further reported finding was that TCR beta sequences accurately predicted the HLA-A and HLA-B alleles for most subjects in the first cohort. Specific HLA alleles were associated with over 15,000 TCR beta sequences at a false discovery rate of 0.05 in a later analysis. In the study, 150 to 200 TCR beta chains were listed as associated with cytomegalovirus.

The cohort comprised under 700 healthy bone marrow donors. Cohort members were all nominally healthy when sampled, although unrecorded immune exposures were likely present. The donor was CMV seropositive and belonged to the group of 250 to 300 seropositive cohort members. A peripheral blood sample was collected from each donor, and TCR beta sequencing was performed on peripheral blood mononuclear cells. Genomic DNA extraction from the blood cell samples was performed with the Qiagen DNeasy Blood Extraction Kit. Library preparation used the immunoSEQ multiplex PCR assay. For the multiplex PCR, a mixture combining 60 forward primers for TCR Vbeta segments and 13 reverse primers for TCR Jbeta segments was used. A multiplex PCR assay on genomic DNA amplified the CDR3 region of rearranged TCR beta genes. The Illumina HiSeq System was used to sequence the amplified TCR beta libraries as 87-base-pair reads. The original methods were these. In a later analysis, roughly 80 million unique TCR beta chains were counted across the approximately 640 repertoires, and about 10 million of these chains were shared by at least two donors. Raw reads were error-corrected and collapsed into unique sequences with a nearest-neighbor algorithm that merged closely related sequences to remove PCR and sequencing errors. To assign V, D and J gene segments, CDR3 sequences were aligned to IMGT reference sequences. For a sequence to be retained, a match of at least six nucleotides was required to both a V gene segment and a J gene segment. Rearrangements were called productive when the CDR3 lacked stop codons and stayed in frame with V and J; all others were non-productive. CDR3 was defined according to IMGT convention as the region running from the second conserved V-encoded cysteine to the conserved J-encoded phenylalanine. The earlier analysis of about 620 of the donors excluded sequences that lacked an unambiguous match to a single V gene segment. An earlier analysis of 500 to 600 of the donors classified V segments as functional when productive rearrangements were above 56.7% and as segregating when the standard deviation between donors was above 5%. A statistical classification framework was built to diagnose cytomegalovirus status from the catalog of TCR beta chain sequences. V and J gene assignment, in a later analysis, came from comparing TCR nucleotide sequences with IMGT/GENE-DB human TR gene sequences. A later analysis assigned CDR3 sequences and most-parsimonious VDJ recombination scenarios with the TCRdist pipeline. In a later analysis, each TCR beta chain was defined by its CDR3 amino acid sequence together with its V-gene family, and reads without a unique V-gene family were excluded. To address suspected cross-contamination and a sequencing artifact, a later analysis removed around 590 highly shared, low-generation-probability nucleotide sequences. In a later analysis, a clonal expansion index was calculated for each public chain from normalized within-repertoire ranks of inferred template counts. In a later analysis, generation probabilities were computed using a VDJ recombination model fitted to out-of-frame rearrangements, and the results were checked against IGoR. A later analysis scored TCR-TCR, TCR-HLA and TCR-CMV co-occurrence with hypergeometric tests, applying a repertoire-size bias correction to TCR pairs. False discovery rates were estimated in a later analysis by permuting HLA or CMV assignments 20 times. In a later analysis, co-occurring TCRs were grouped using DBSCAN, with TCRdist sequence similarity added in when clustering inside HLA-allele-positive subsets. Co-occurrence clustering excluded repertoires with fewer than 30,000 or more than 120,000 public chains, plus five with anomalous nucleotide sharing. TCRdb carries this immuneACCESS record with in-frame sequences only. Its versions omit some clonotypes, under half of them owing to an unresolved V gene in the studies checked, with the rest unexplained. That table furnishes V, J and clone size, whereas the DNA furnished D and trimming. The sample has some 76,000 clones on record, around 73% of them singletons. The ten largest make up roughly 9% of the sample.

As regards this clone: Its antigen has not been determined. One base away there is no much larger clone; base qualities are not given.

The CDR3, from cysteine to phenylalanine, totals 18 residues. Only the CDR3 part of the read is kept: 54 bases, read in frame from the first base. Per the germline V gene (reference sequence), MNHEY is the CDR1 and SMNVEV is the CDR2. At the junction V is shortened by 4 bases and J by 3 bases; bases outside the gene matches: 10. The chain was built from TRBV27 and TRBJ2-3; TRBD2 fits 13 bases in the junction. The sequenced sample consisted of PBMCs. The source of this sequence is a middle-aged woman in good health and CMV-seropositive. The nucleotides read TGTGCCAGCAGTTCAACTAGCGGGGGGGCCTCTATGACAGATACGCAGTATTTT. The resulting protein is CASSSTSGGASMTDTQYF.